This record concerns one T cell receptor beta chain sequence. These data belong to a study of blood T cell repertoires in COVID-19. Turning to the study itself: Samples of COVID-19 (acute and convalescent) were obtained from the United States, Italy and Spain. The analysed material was cDNA or gDNA that came from T cells, B-cell-depleted T cells, or PBMCs.

V gave up 0 bases and J gave up 0 bases, with 12 bases separating them. Germline loops: CDR1 MNHNY, CDR2 SVGAGI (reference sequence). This CDR3 has 16 residues. Authors' analysis steps: The authors estimated nucleated cell counts from reference gene primer amplification. Libraries were prepared by immunoSEQ multiplex PCR; TCRdb keeps only in-frame clonotypes and omits some of them. The V and J calls and the clone size are those of that table, but D and trimming were determined from the DNA. The repertoire holds about 47,000 clones, over 80% seen once, with 6.9% in the top ten. The TCR sequence derives from a man between 65 and 79 years old with active COVID-19. The chain uses TRBV6-6 and TRBJ2-7, with D possibly matching TRBD1 (6 bases). Sequencing was done on a sample of peripheral blood. The CDR3 sequence is CASSYSIRDTSYEQYF. In nucleotides, the CDR3 is TGTGCCAGCAGTTACTCAATACGGGACACCTCCTACGAGCAGTACTTC.